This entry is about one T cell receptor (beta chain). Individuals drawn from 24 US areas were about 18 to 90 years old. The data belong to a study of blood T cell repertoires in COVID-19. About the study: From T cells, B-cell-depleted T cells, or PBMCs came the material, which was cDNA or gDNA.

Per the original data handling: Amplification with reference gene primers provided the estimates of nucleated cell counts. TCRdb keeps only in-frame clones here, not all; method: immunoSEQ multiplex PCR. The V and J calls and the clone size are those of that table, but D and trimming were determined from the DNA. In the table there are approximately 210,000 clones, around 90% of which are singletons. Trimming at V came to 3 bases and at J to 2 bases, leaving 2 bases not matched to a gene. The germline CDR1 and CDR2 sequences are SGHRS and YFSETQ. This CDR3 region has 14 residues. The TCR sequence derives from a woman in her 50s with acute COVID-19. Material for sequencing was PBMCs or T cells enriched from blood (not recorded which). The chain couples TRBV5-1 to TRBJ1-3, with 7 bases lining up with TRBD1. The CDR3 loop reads CASSSGQTGNTIYF. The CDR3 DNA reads TGCGCCAGCAGCTCGGGACAGACTGGAAACACCATATATTTT.